Below are 26 T cell receptor beta chains sequenced from a single sample in a study of memory CD4+ T cells and cytomegalovirus serostatus. Single viable CD3+CD4+CD8-CD45RO+ cells were sorted as the memory CD4+ T cells. Assay used: immunoSEQ multiplex PCR; TCRdb lists only in-frame clones, some missing. Among fewer than 40,000 clones listed, roughly 78% were seen once. Sequenced material: memory CD4+ T cells from blood. Receptor source: an adult in good health and CMV-seronegative.

This sequence joins TRBV5-1 and TRBJ2-7; weak D call: TRBD1 (5 bases). This CDR3 comprises 13 residues. Trimming took 1 base from V and 6 from J, leaving 11 bases between them. CDR1 is SGHRS, CDR2 YFSETQ, per germline. In nucleotides, the CDR3 is TGCGCCAGCAGCTTGAAGGGGTCGGGCGAGCAGTACTTC. It encodes CASSLKGSGEQYF. Using reference TRBV5-1 and TRBJ2-7 for the parts outside the CDR3, the full variable domain is KAGVTQTPRYLIKTRGQQVTLSCSPISGHRSVSWYQQTPGQGLQFLFEYFSETQRNKGNFPGRFSGRQFSNSRSEMNVSTLELGDSALYLCASSLKGSGEQYFGPGTRLTVT.

The chain recombines TRBV30 with TRBJ2-7; either TRBD1 or TRBD2 may supply D (5 bases each). Trimming took 2 bases from V and 5 from J, leaving 13 bases between them. CDR1 GTSNPN and CDR2 SVGIG come from the germline V gene (reference sequence). This CDR3 contains 13 residues. The chain's CDR3 is CAWSPPWGNEQYF. The CDR3 nucleotides are TGTGCCTGGAGTCCACCGTGGGGGAACGAGCAGTACTTC.

A single count supports this clone. This chain uses TRBV11-3 with TRBJ2-2; D not resolved. Germline V gives CDR1 SGHNT, CDR2 YENEEA. This CDR3 region has 14 residues. The ends were cut back, 2 bases at V and 4 bases at J, with 8 bases in the middle. The CDR3 DNA reads TGTGCCAGCAGCTTATCTCACAGCACCGGGGAGCTGTTTTTT. Translating it yields CASSLSHSTGELFF.

This clone came up a few times. The chain carries TRBV2 and TRBJ1-1; no reliable D call. Trimming pared 7 bases from V and 6 bases from J, leaving 21 bases between. Germline-derived CDR1 and CDR2 are SNHLY and FYNNEI. This CDR3 has 15 residues. The CDR3 spells CASTRNLGIGSEAFF. The CDR3 DNA reads TGTGCCAGCACCAGAAATCTTGGGATTGGGTCTGAAGCTTTCTTT.

The rearrangement links TRBV6-6 to TRBJ2-7; weak D call: TRBD1 (5 bases). V was shortened by 0 bases and J by 0 bases, with 12 bases between the two germline ends. This CDR3 comprises 16 residues. Germline values: CDR1 MNHNY, CDR2 SVGAGI (reference sequence). The CDR3 DNA sequence: TGTGCCAGCAGTTACTCAGCAGGGCAGGGCTCCTACGAGCAGTACTTC. Residues: CASSYSAGQGSYEQYF.

The genes are TRBV2 and TRBJ1-6, with no clear D. CDR1 SNHLY and CDR2 FYNNEI come from the germline V gene. The V end lost 2 bases, the J end lost 10 bases, and 12 bases lay between the germline ends. The CDR3 sequence is 14 residues long. The CDR3 coding sequence is TGTGCCAGCAGTGAATGGGGAGTGGACTCACCCCTCCACTTT. Its protein is CASSEWGVDSPLHF.

This chain connects TRBV7-2 to TRBJ1-4; TRBD1 is a possible D gene (5 bases). CDR1 is SGHTA and CDR2 is FQGNSA in the germline V gene. Trimming stripped 1 base from V and 4 bases from J, with 10 bases between. The CDR3 covers 15 residues. CDR3: CASSLVQGGNEKLFF. CDR3 bases: TGTGCCAGCAGCTTAGTTCAGGGCGGTAATGAAAAACTGTTTTTT.

V gene TRBV4-1 combines with J gene TRBJ2-3; D is possibly TRBD1 (6 bases). CDR1 MGHRA and CDR2 YSYEKL come from the germline V gene. The CDR3 has 19 amino acids. The V end lost 1 base, the J end lost 5 bases, and 25 bases lay between the germline ends. The CDR3 DNA follows: TGCGCCAGCAGCCAAGGGGGGCAGTTTTTTGTCATTGGTGTAGATACGCAGTATTTT. Protein product: CASSQGGQFFVIGVDTQYF.

Notes on this clone: Other DNA sequences in the same sample also yield this CDR3. The V and J genes are TRBV7-9 and TRBJ2-3; 7 bases map to TRBD1. This CDR3 has 15 amino acids. Looked up from germline, CDR1 is SEHNR and CDR2 is FQNEAQ (reference sequence). V gave up 3 bases and J gave up 0 bases; unmatched junction bases: 3. The CDR3 region has the DNA TGTGCCAGCAGCTTGGGACAGTCAAGCACAGATACGCAGTATTTT. It codes for CASSLGQSSTDTQYF. Complete variable domain (other parts from reference TRBV7-9 and TRBJ2-3): DTGVSQNPRHKITKRGQNVTFRCDPISEHNRLYWYRQTLGQGPEFLTYFQNEAQLEKSRLLSDRFSAERPKGSFSTLEIQRTEQGDSAMYLCASSLGQSSTDTQYFGPGTRLTVL.

In this sample, this clone turned up once. Compared with germline, one end of the junction differs, possibly owing to a read error. The CDR3 is CASSLSPTGLGEELFF. The CDR3 bases are TGTGCCAGCAGCTTGAGCCCGACAGGGTTGGGTGAAGAACTGTTTTTT. The chain recombines TRBV5-5 with TRBJ1-4; the match to TRBD1 covers 7 bases. The CDR3 totals 16 residues. Germline loops: CDR1 SGHKS, CDR2 YYEKEE (reference sequence).

This sequence joins TRBV14 and TRBJ2-7; perhaps D is TRBD1 or TRBD2 (6 bases each). This CDR3 has 16 amino acids. Trimming took off 0 bases at V and 4 bases at J, with 16 bases between the two ends. CDR1 is SGHDN, CDR2 FVKESK, per germline. DNA for the CDR3: TGTGCCAGCAGCCAAGATGCTTGGGGGGCGCGATACGAGCAGTACTTC. Translation: CASSQDAWGARYEQYF.

This clone was seen a handful of times. The chain couples TRBV5-1 to TRBJ2-6; TRBD2 is a possible D gene (6 bases). The germline V gene encodes CDR1 SGHRS and CDR2 YFSETQ. The CDR3 spans 16 residues. V lost 7 bases and J 0 bases, leaving 14 bases between the germline ends. The CDR3 reads CASWDGGISGANVLTF. The DNA of the CDR3 is TGCGCCAGCTGGGACGGGGGAATCTCTGGGGCCAACGTCCTGACTTTC.

DNA for the CDR3: TGTGCCAGCAGCCCCCCCGTAGCGGGGGGCCTAGAGACCCAGTACTTC. This encodes CASSPPVAGGLETQYF. The chain couples TRBV5-6 to TRBJ2-5, with TRBD2 matching 10 bases. The CDR3 is made up of 16 amino acids. CDR1 and CDR2 (germline): SGHDT, YYEEEE. J gave up 4 bases and V 4 bases, and 10 bases lay outside the gene matches. Drawing the rest from reference TRBV5-6 and TRBJ2-5, the complete variable domain is DAGVTQSPTHLIKTRGQQVTLRCSPKSGHDTVSWYQQALGQGPQFIFQYYEEEERQRGNFPDRFSGHQFPNYSSELNVNALLLGDSALYLCASSPPVAGGLETQYFGPGTRLLVL.

A single count supports this clone. This sequence joins TRBV30 and TRBJ1-2; no firm D call. This CDR3 contains 14 residues. V lost 4 bases and J 2 bases, leaving 14 bases between the germline ends. Germline values: CDR1 GTSNPN, CDR2 SVGIG (reference sequence). CDR3 coding DNA: TGTGCCTGGATAAGACATGCGGGAAACTATGGCTACACCTTC. Protein product: CAWIRHAGNYGYTF.

The table lists this clone with a few counts. The chain carries TRBV5-6 and TRBJ2-5; D is uncertain. Germline loops: CDR1 SGHDT, CDR2 YYEEEE. The germline V and J ends were trimmed by 0 bases and 4 bases, with 10 bases remaining between them. The CDR3 is 14 residues long. The DNA of the CDR3 is TGTGCCAGCAGCTTGGGGTCGGTTGGAGAGACCCAGTACTTC. As protein: CASSLGSVGETQYF.

This clone was counted a single time. The rearrangement uses TRBV5-1 and TRBJ1-3; D is uncertain. This CDR3 has 15 amino acids. CDR1 and CDR2 from the germline V gene are SGHRS and YFSETQ. V lost 0 bases, J lost 0 bases, and 7 bases lay in between. CDR3 residues: CASSLGIVSGNTIYF. The CDR3 DNA follows: TGCGCCAGCAGCTTGGGCATCGTCTCTGGAAACACCATATATTTT.

The CDR3 nucleotides are TGTGCCAGCAGCTTTAGAGGGAATCATTCACCCCTCCACTTT. This gives the protein CASSFRGNHSPLHF. The rearrangement links TRBV13 to TRBJ1-6; D gene unclear. With 3 bases removed from V and 8 bases from J, the gap between germline ends came to 11 bases. Germline assignment: CDR1 PRHDT and CDR2 FYEKMQ (reference sequence). This CDR3 region has 14 residues.

The chain recombines TRBV6-6 with TRBJ1-2; D is possibly TRBD1 (6 bases). This CDR3 is 14 amino acids long. Trimming left V 6 bases short and J 4 bases short, with 15 bases between. Germline V gene sequence: CDR1 MNHNY, CDR2 SVGAGI (reference sequence). The CDR3 reads CASSEIDRRYGYTF. CDR3 nucleotide sequence: TGTGCCAGCAGCGAGATCGACAGGCGCTATGGCTACACCTTC.

The rearrangement joins TRBV6-1 to TRBJ2-4, with a tentative D call TRBD1 (6 bases). The CDR3 is 14 residues long. Trimming removed 5 bases from V and 5 bases from J, with 13 bases in between. Per germline, CDR1 MNHNS and CDR2 SASEGT. As DNA, the CDR3 is TGTGCCAGCAGTTTCAGGGGTCGGGAAAACATTCAGTACTTC. Its translation is CASSFRGRENIQYF.

This rearrangement joins TRBV30 to TRBJ1-2; 7 nucleotides agree with TRBD1. The CDR3 has 14 residues. Germline trimming cut 2 bases from V and 3 bases from J; bases unmatched to any gene: 6. From germline, CDR1 is GTSNPN and CDR2 SVGIG (reference sequence). In nucleotides, the CDR3 is TGTGCCTGGAGTAGATTCAGGGGGGACTATGGCTACACCTTC. Amino acid sequence: CAWSRFRGDYGYTF.

This chain connects TRBV19 to TRBJ1-2; 9 bases map to TRBD1. The length of the CDR3 is 14 residues. Germline V CDR1 and CDR2: LNHDA, SQIVND (reference sequence). V lost 4 bases and J lost 5; bases outside the gene matches: 5. The CDR3 coding sequence is TGTGCCAGTAGTACCCAACAGGGGGCTTATGGCTACACCTTC. Its translation: CASSTQQGAYGYTF.

The chain uses TRBV5-5 and TRBJ1-2, with 7 bases that match TRBD1. CDR3 length: 14 residues. Germline CDR1 SGHKS, CDR2 YYEKEE (reference sequence). The trim removed 1 base at V and 8 bases at J, leaving 8 bases unmatched. This CDR3 reads CASSLIRDSTGYTF. CDR3 coding DNA: TGTGCCAGCAGCTTGATTCGGGACAGTACGGGCTACACCTTC. Using reference TRBV5-5 and TRBJ1-2 for the parts outside the CDR3, the full variable domain is DAGVTQSPTHLIKTRGQQVTLRCSPISGHKSVSWYQQVLGQGPQFIFQYYEKEERGRGNFPDRFSARQFPNYSSELNVNALLLGDSALYLCASSLIRDSTGYTFGSGTRLTVV.

The rearrangement joins TRBV2 to TRBJ1-4; weak D call: TRBD1 (5 bases). The CDR3 sequence is 11 residues long. The germline gives CDR1 SNHLY, CDR2 FYNNEI. Trimming took off 3 bases at V and 14 bases at J, with 10 bases between the two ends. This CDR3 reads CASSDSRALFF. As DNA, the CDR3 is TGTGCCAGCAGTGACAGCAGGGCCCTGTTTTTT.

This rearrangement joins TRBV7-8 to TRBJ1-6, with D perhaps matching TRBD1 (5 bases). This CDR3 contains 16 residues. The germline V gene encodes CDR1 SGHVS and CDR2 FQNEAQ. Trimming stripped 4 bases from V and 9 bases from J, with 19 bases between. CDR3 coding DNA: TGTGCCAGCAGCTCGCTCGGGGGAGTAAGTACTTCACCCCTCCACTTT. It codes for CASSSLGGVSTSPLHF.

This chain uses TRBV18 with TRBJ1-2; D gene ambiguous. Deletions cut 6 bases from V and 7 bases from J, with 15 bases between. This CDR3 has 13 residues. From germline, CDR1 is KGHSH and CDR2 LQKENI. The CDR3 reads CASSPAGLIGYTF. Written as DNA, the CDR3 is TGTGCCAGCTCGCCCGCTGGGTTAATTGGCTACACCTTC.

In its sample, this clone was seen a few times. This specimen includes other DNA sequences encoding the same CDR3. The chain recombines TRBV4-1 with TRBJ2-2; 7 bases are shared with TRBD1. Looked up from germline, CDR1 is MGHRA and CDR2 is YSYEKL. The V segment lost 4 bases and the J segment 3 bases; nucleotides outside the gene matches: 8. The CDR3 totals 16 residues. CDR3 DNA sequence: TGCGCCAGCAGCCTTCGGACAGGACCCCACACCGGGGAGCTGTTTTTT. Amino acids: CASSLRTGPHTGELFF.